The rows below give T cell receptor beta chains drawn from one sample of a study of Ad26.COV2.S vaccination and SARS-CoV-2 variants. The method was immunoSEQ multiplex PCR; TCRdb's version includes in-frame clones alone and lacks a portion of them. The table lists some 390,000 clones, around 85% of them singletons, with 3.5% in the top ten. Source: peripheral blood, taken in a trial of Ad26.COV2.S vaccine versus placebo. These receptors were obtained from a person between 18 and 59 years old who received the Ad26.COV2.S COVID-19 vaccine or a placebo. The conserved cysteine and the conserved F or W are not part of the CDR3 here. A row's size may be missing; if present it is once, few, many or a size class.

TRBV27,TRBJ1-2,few,ASSSLGNYGYT
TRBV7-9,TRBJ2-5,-,ASRDSSGGAQTQY
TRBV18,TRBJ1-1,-,ASSPDPEGTEAF
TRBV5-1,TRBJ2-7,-,ASSQVTGAYEQY
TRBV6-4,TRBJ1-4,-,ASSDRVVATNEKLF
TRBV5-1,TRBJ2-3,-,ASSLGVRTDTQY
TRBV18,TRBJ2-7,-,ASSPDNAAYEQY
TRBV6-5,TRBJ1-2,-,ASKRREDGGYT
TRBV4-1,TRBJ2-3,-,ASSQGDRASTDTQY
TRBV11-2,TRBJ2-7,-,ASSETQGLPYEQY
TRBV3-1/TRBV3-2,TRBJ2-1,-,ASSQEAGTYNEQF
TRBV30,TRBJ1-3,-,ALGYSGNTIY
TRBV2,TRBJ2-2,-,ASAWDGRWDTGELF
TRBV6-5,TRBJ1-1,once,ASSYTGVGTEAF
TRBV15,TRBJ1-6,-,ATSSSGTAYNSPLH
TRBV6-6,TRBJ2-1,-,ASSRGTSGGSSYNEQF
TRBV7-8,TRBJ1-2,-,ASSYRVGNRYGYT
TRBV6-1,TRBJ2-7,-,ASSEALAGRSYEQY
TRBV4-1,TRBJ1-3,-,ASSQVSSELGNTIY
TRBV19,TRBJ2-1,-,ASQGGTPYNEQF
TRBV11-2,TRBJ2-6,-,ASSLDIGLSGANVLT
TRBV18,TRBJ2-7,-,ASSPTGAYEQY
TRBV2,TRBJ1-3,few,ASSEDSSDTIY
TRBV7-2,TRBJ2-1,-,ASSGGLAGAYQQF
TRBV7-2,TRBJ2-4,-,ASSTTGFLAKNIQY
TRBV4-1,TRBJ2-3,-,ASSQGVRGAATDTQY
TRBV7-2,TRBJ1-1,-,ASSLVAGIPNTEAF
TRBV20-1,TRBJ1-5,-,SASLPTGDPYQPQH
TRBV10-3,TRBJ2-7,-,AIRPDPAYEQY
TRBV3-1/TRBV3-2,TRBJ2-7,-,ASSNGQGTYEQY
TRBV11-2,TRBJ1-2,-,ASSLVPGDGYT
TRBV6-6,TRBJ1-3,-,ASSITPSSGNTIY
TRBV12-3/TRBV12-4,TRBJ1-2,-,ASANRGTGYT
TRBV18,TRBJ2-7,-,ASSSNPREQY
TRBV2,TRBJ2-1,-,AIDVSGGIDEQF
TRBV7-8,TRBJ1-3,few,ASSSAGASSGNTIY
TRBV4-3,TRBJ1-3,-,ASSLRTGGPPEDSGNTIY
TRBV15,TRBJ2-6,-,ATRDTLSGANVLT
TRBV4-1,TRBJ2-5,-,ASSLRIAGGEETQY
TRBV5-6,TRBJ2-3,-,ASSLKGADTQY
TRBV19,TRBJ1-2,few,ASMIGDEEGANYGYT
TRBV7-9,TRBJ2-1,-,ASRMTGSSYNEQF
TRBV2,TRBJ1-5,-,ASNLVRDNQPQH
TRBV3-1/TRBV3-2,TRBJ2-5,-,ASSRVAGGTPKTQY
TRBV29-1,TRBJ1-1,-,SVGVIRRGLKAF
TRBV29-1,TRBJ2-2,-,SGQLAGGTGELF
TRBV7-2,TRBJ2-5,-,ASSSTRDGETQY
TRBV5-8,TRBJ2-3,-,ASSSDFRGGALTDTQY
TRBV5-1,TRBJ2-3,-,ASRFGTDDTQY
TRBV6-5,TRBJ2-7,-,ASTLASGGPREQY
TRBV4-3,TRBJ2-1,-,ASSHGIGTANNEQF
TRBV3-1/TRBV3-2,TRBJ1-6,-,ASSQGQGARSPLH
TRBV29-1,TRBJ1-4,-,SVLGNREGVREKLF
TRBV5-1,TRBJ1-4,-,ASSLNAGTNEKLF